The clone carrying this T cell receptor (beta chain) was found a few times. The antigen is unknown. TCRdb ran MiXCR on the reads and lists one entry per CDR3 protein. The sample consists of 350,000 to 450,000 distinct CDR3 sequences, about a sixth of them appearing once. There are 11 residues in the CDR3. The V end was cut by 6 bases, the J end by 8 bases, with 10 bases between. This record comes from a study of T cell repertoires in cytomegalovirus infection. Study background: Both a matching HLA type and CMV infection were indicated by public TCR beta signatures. Findings and caveats of the study: The ex vivo response showed dominance by HLA-C-restricted CMV-specific TCR beta clonotypes.

The clonotype originates from a human donor in good health (CMV status not recorded). Some clones in this sample may be carry-over from other donors' samples. The specimen was PBMCs. This rearrangement joins TRBV12-3 or TRBV12-4 to TRBJ1-2, with D tentatively TRBD1 (5 bases). CDR3: CASSRAGGYTF. CDR3 nucleotides: TGTGCCAGCAGCCGAGCAGGGGGCTACACCTTC.